The 18 T cell receptor beta chains listed next were all sequenced from one sample in a study of human T cells and chemical hapten exposure. MiXCR was run by TCRdb on the RACE reads, yielding one entry per CDR3 protein. Among around 76,000 distinct CDR3 sequences listed, over 9.5% were seen once. The time point denotes: patch test 1, 2 weeks after DPC sensitization. The treatment here: therapeutic diphenylcyclopropenone sensitization with weekly scalp DPC. The sample here was whole blood, taken in connection with sensitization to the hapten diphenylcyclopropenone (DPC). The receptors were sampled from a woman aged 55-75 years with alopecia areata. Some clones in this sample may be carry-over from other donors' samples.

V is TRBV12-3 or TRBV12-4 and J is TRBJ2-1; 11 bases are a match to TRBD1. Germline trimming cut 6 bases from V and 3 bases from J; bases unmatched to any gene: 13. This CDR3 contains 18 residues. CDR3 in amino acids: CASSPGLGGQGGYNEQFF. The CDR3, as DNA: TGTGCCAGCAGCCCCGGCCTGGGGGGACAGGGGGGCTACAATGAGCAGTTCTTC.

This chain uses TRBV18 with TRBJ1-1, with 7 bases identical to TRBD1. Germline values: CDR1 KGHSH, CDR2 LQKENI. The CDR3 totals 15 residues. The V segment lost 3 bases and the J segment 6 bases; nucleotides outside the gene matches: 10. In DNA, the CDR3 is TGTGCCAGCTCACCGCAGGGGGGAGCTGGGGCTGAAGCTTTCTTT. It specifies CASSPQGGAGAEAFF.

The chain carries TRBV5-1 and TRBJ2-4, with D unclear. The CDR3 is made up of 13 amino acids. V dropped 0 bases and J dropped 9 bases, with 10 bases sitting between them. The V gene's germline CDR1 is SGHRS and CDR2 YFSETQ. The CDR3: CASSLAQGGIQYF. The CDR3 DNA follows: TGCGCCAGCAGCTTGGCCCAAGGTGGCATTCAGTACTTC.

The rearrangement joins TRBV5-5 to TRBJ1-1; 9 bases map to TRBD1. Germline CDR1 SGHKS, CDR2 YYEKEE (reference sequence). CDR3 length: 15 residues. The V gene end was trimmed by 3 bases and the J gene end by 5 bases; junction bases not matched to a gene: 8. CDR3 sequence: CASSSQGAQGTEAFF. As DNA, the CDR3 is TGTGCCAGCAGCTCACAGGGGGCTCAGGGTACTGAAGCTTTCTTT.

This clonotype was recorded at least ten times. The chain carries TRBV2 and TRBJ1-5; no clear D gene. The CDR3 has 13 amino acids. Germline V gene sequence: CDR1 SNHLY, CDR2 FYNNEI. V lost 7 bases and J 11 bases, leaving 18 bases between the germline ends. CDR3 nucleotides: TGTGCCAGCATGCGCCAGAGTAACGGCGCCCAGCATTTT. It encodes CASMRQSNGAQHF.

This clonotype was observed at least ten times. The CDR3, as DNA: TGTGCCATCGGGGGGGCCCCAAATACTGAAGCTTTCTTT. Residues: CAIGGAPNTEAFF. The chain carries TRBV12-3 or TRBV12-4 and TRBJ1-1; D possibly corresponds to TRBD1 (6 bases). The ends were cut back, 10 bases at V and 5 bases at J, with 17 bases in the middle. This CDR3 spans 13 amino acids.

This rearrangement joins TRBV2 to TRBJ1-2, with D tentatively TRBD1 (5 bases). This CDR3 comprises 11 residues. The V end was cut by 4 bases, the J end by 14 bases, with 14 bases between. Germline assignment: CDR1 SNHLY and CDR2 FYNNEI. For the CDR3, the DNA is TGTGCCAGCAGTGGACAGAAGCCCCTAACCTTC. Translation: CASSGQKPLTF. Variable domain in full (rest from reference TRBV2 and TRBJ1-2): EPEVTQTPSHQVTQMGQEVILRCVPISNHLYFYWYRQILGQKVEFLVSFYNNEISEKSEIFDDQFSVERPDGSNFTLKIRSTKLEDSAMYFCASSGQKPLTFGSGTRLTVV.

V and J are TRBV5-1 and TRBJ1-2; 7 bases are shared with TRBD1. V lost 6 bases and J lost 7; bases outside the gene matches: 21. This CDR3 is built from 17 residues. The germline CDR1 and CDR2 sequences are SGHRS and YFSETQ. The CDR3 DNA follows: TGCGCCAGCATCCCGGGGACAGACTCCCTTTGGTTACGTGGCTACACCTTC. The encoded protein is CASIPGTDSLWLRGYTF.

This chain uses TRBV9 with TRBJ2-2; no definite D call. Germline V gene lookup returns CDR1 SGDLS and CDR2 YYNGEE. Trimming stripped 0 bases from V and 3 bases from J, with 6 bases between. The CDR3 loop spans 14 amino acids. As DNA, the CDR3 is TGTGCCAGCAGCGTAGCAACCTACACCGGGGAGCTGTTTTTT. Translation: CASSVATYTGELFF.

This clonotype was counted many times. The chain uses TRBV6-5 and TRBJ1-3; D gene unclear. This CDR3 has 15 residues. Trimming pared 5 bases from V and 0 bases from J, leaving 11 bases between. CDR1 MNHEY and CDR2 SVGAGI come from the germline V gene. CDR3 nucleotides: TGTGCCAGCAGTCGCCAAAGCTACTCTGGAAACACCATATATTTT. As protein: CASSRQSYSGNTIYF.

This clonotype was seen once. A much larger clone differs from this one at a single base, so this may be a read error. This chain links TRBV29-1 with TRBJ2-4; TRBD2 agrees at 8 bases. The length of the CDR3 is 14 residues. The germline CDR1 and CDR2 sequences are SQVTM and ANQGSEA. CDR3: CGVRRTSFKNIQYF. DNA for the CDR3: TGCGGCGTCCGCCGGACTAGCTTTAAAAACATTCAGTACTTC.

V and J are TRBV18 and TRBJ1-3, with 9 bases that match TRBD1. This CDR3 comprises 15 residues. Trimming took 4 bases from V and 0 from J; bases not matched to a gene: 1. Germline loops: CDR1 KGHSH, CDR2 LQKENI. CDR3 residues: CASSRDRASGNTIYF. The CDR3 nucleotides are TGTGCCAGCTCACGGGACAGGGCCTCTGGAAACACCATATATTTT.

In its sample, this clonotype was seen a few times. The J gene is TRBJ1-2, the V gene TRBV3-1, with TRBD1 as a possible D gene (5 bases). Looked up from germline, CDR1 is LGHDT and CDR2 is YNNKEL (reference sequence). CDR3 length: 11 residues. V was cut by 9 bases and J by 6 bases, with 11 bases left in between. The CDR3 protein is CASRMGHGYTF. CDR3 bases: TGTGCCAGTAGGATGGGACATGGCTACACCTTC.

This clonotype was found many times. The V and J genes are TRBV27 and TRBJ2-3; 7 positions agree with TRBD1. The V gene end was trimmed by 5 bases and the J gene end by 1 base; junction bases not matched to a gene: 18. Germline assignment: CDR1 MNHEY and CDR2 SMNVEV (reference sequence). This CDR3 has 19 residues. The CDR3 DNA sequence: TGTGCCAGCAGTAGCCGTAAGGGGGCAAGTTATGGACGCACAGATACGCAGTATTTT. Its translation is CASSSRKGASYGRTDTQYF.

At least ten counts were recorded for this clonotype. The chain couples TRBV4-1 to TRBJ2-5; 9 bases fit TRBD1. The germline CDR1 and CDR2 sequences are MGHRA and YSYEKL. The junction had 23 bases not matched to a gene; V was cut back by 4 bases and J by 2 bases. This CDR3 has 21 residues. The CDR3 sequence is CASSPLIEFSVRDREQETQYF. The CDR3 nucleotides read TGCGCCAGCAGCCCACTTATTGAATTTTCGGTCCGGGACAGGGAGCAAGAGACCCAGTACTTC.

This clonotype was recorded many times. The chain joins TRBV2 to TRBJ1-5; D uncertain. V lost 5 bases and J 0 bases, leaving 8 bases between the germline ends. The CDR3 is made up of 14 amino acids. Germline assignment: CDR1 SNHLY and CDR2 FYNNEI. CDR3 nucleotide sequence: TGTGCCAGCAGTTCTGGTTTTAGCAATCAGCCCCAGCATTTT. Protein: CASSSGFSNQPQHF. The full variable domain, with the rest looked up from reference TRBV2 and TRBJ1-5, is EPEVTQTPSHQVTQMGQEVILRCVPISNHLYFYWYRQILGQKVEFLVSFYNNEISEKSEIFDDQFSVERPDGSNFTLKIRSTKLEDSAMYFCASSSGFSNQPQHFGDGTRLSIL.

This clonotype was found a few times. The V and J genes are TRBV7-9 and TRBJ1-2, with TRBD1 as a possible D gene (5 bases). Trimming shortened V by 1 base and J by 2 bases, and 8 bases separated the two germline ends. Looked up from germline, CDR1 is SEHNR and CDR2 is FQNEAQ (reference sequence). The CDR3 has 14 residues. The CDR3 sequence is CASSLGGANYGYTF. In DNA, the CDR3 is TGTGCCAGCAGCTTAGGAGGGGCCAACTATGGCTACACCTTC. Based on the CDR3 plus reference TRBV7-9 and TRBJ1-2, the full variable domain is DTGVSQNPRHKITKRGQNVTFRCDPISEHNRLYWYRQTLGQGPEFLTYFQNEAQLEKSRLLSDRFSAERPKGSFSTLEIQRTEQGDSAMYLCASSLGGANYGYTFGSGTRLTVV.

A note on this clonotype: One base away lies a much larger clone, so this may be a sequencing read error. This chain connects TRBV5-5 to TRBJ2-3; D is uncertain. The CDR3 is 12 residues long. Germline CDR1 and CDR2: SGHKS and YYEKEE (reference sequence). As DNA, the CDR3 is TGTGCCAGCAGCTCAGAGTCAGATAGGCAGTATTTT. This translates into CASSSESDRQYF.